The 7 T cell receptor beta chains presented below share a single source sample, sequenced in a study of blood T cell repertoires in COVID-19. Some clones are missing from TCRdb's copy, which holds only in-frame ones; the method was immunoSEQ multiplex PCR. The data hold some 170,000 clones, with about 90% observed a single time. Sequencing input: PBMCs or T cells enriched from blood (not recorded which). The receptors were gathered from a human donor with acute COVID-19. The donor label of this sample is uncertain.

The V gene is TRBV5-4, the J gene TRBJ1-1, with 9 bases matching TRBD1. CDR1 and CDR2 (germline): SGHNT, YYREEE (reference sequence). V lost 5 bases and J lost 5; bases outside the gene matches: 7. The CDR3 covers 14 residues. CDR3 DNA sequence: TGTGCCAGCAGACAGGGGGCAGGAGAGACTGAAGCTTTCTTT. This gives the protein CASRQGAGETEAFF.

Concerning this clone itself: Other DNA sequences from this sample encode an identical CDR3 as well. The V call is TRBV5-1, the J call TRBJ2-5; D may be TRBD1 (6 bases). The germline V and J ends were trimmed by 4 bases and 4 bases, with 8 bases remaining between them. CDR1 and CDR2 (germline): SGHRS, YFSETQ. The CDR3 covers 12 residues. As DNA, the CDR3 is TGCGCCAGCAGCCCCAGGGGAGAGACCCAGTACTTC. Protein: CASSPRGETQYF. The entire variable domain, with the rest obtained from reference TRBV5-1 and TRBJ2-5, is as follows: KAGVTQTPRYLIKTRGQQVTLSCSPISGHRSVSWYQQTPGQGLQFLFEYFSETQRNKGNFPGRFSGRQFSNSRSEMNVSTLELGDSALYLCASSPRGETQYFGPGTRLLVL.

This clone was counted a few times. The chain has TRBV30 and TRBJ2-5, with 7 positions matching TRBD2. CDR1 and CDR2 (germline): GTSNPN, SVGIG (reference sequence). J was trimmed by 4 bases and V by 2 bases; bases with no gene match: 7. This CDR3 contains 14 residues. The CDR3 region has the DNA TGTGCCTGGAGTCGGACGGGGAGGGGAGAGACCCAGTACTTC. Amino acids: CAWSRTGRGETQYF. Full variable domain (rest looked up from reference TRBV30 and TRBJ2-5): SQTIHQWPATLVQPVGSPLSLECTVEGTSNPNLYWYRQAAGRGLQLLFYSVGIGQISSEVPQNLSASRPQDRQFILSSKKLLLSDSGFYLCAWSRTGRGETQYFGPGTRLLVL.

V usage is TRBV7-8 and J usage is TRBJ1-4; 7 bases fit TRBD1. Germline CDR1 is SGHVS and CDR2 is FQNEAQ. V lost 1 base and J lost 17; bases outside the gene matches: 7. CDR3 length equals 12 residues. This chain's CDR3 is CASSLDPGQPFF. Written as DNA, the CDR3 is TGTGCCAGCAGCTTAGATCCGGGACAGCCCTTTTTT.

The chain links TRBV6-5 to TRBJ2-2; a weak D match, TRBD1 (6 bases). The CDR3 is 14 amino acids. V was trimmed by 6 bases and J by 6 bases, leaving 14 bases between them. CDR1 and CDR2 from the germline V gene are MNHEY and SVGAGI. This CDR3 is CASSPGVGAGELFF. In nucleotides, the CDR3 is TGTGCCAGCAGCCCAGGGGTAGGGGCCGGGGAGCTGTTTTTT.

The CDR3 is CASSGLGGGPREQYF. The DNA for the CDR3 is TGTGCCAGTAGTGGATTAGGGGGGGGGCCTCGGGAGCAGTACTTC. The chain is built from TRBV19 and TRBJ2-7, with a weak D call TRBD2 (7 bases). Germline CDR1 LNHDA, CDR2 SQIVND (reference sequence). The CDR3 totals 15 residues. Trimming cost V 5 bases and J 7 bases, with 21 bases left between them.

The chain uses TRBV10-2 and TRBJ2-5, with 11 positions matching TRBD2. Germline V gene lookup returns CDR1 WSHSY and CDR2 SAAADI. The length of the CDR3 is 16 residues. The V gene end was trimmed by 6 bases and the J gene end by 3 bases; junction bases not matched to a gene: 9. CDR3 DNA: TGCGCCAGCAGAGCCGCCCTAGCGGGGGGCGAAGAGACCCAGTACTTC. Its protein product is CASRAALAGGEETQYF.